The entry that follows covers one T cell receptor beta chain sequence. Its antigen is still unknown. Per-nucleotide qualities are absent, and no much larger clonotype sits a single base away. RNA was extracted with the RNeasy kit and roughly 0.5 to 1 ug was reverse transcribed using random hexamers. TCR beta CDR3 regions were amplified with the immunoSEQ multiplex PCR assay covering 54 Vbeta and 13 Jbeta segments. To correct PCR amplification bias, a synthetic template baseline was used for both primer optimization and computational correction. The published analysis was carried out like this. Reads were annotated to V, D and J genes according to IMGT and were analyzed with immunoSEQ Analyzer, with only productive sequences retained. Clonality was computed as one minus Shannon entropy normalized by log2 of the number of productive unique sequences. Public and private clones were assessed among the 100 most prevalent clones of each patient and control. A clone was defined as Susac-specific if it was absent from the healthy and MS cohorts, from around 960 published viral clones and from other ImmuneACCESS disease sequences. TCRdb reanalyzed the raw reads on its own, using fastp at Q25 for trimming and MiXCR for clone calling, and kept in-frame beta chains. Each CDR3 protein gets just one entry, which takes the most common genes and DNA from the rows behind it. These V and J calls are TCRdb output, not the study's own analysis. Recorded for this sample are a few hundred thousand distinct CDR3 sequences; 95% of them occurred a single time. The top ten hold 0.085% to 0.095% of the sample.

High-throughput TCR beta sequencing profiled peripheral blood CD8+ and CD4+ T cells from healthy donors, Susac syndrome patients and multiple sclerosis patients. The multiple sclerosis controls were treatment-naive patients who had stable or active relapsing-remitting disease and met the revised McDonald criteria. Bulk CD8+ and CD4+ T cells were purified magnetically by negative isolation, whereas CD8+ TEMRA cells were enriched by FACS. Blood was collected in EDTA tubes and processed within 24 hours, with PBMCs isolated through density gradient centrifugation. PBMCs intended for TCR sequencing were cryopreserved in liquid nitrogen and were subsequently thawed in a 37 degrees C water bath. Purity of sorted or isolated CD4+, CD8+ and CD8+ TEMRA cells was at least 90%. The data were taken from a study of CD8 T cells in Susac syndrome (dated by TCRdb to about 2019). Looking at the study overall: Repertoire sequencing was used to test whether CD8+ T cell activation and differentiation in Susac syndrome was antigen driven. Beyond this particular receptor, the publication reports: The number of individuals in the TCR sequencing and HLA analysis was acknowledged as relatively small.

V and J lose 0 bases and 1 base, and a span of 9 bases separates them. Via the germline V gene, CDR1 is MGHRA and CDR2 YSYEKL. Including cysteine and phenylalanine, the CDR3 has 15 amino acids. CDR3 DNA is the only sequence kept; it has 45 bases, read in frame from the first base. Material: CD4+ T cells from PBMCs. This receptor was obtained from a human donor with multiple sclerosis. Rearrangement joined TRBV4-1 to TRBJ2-5; no D gene is confidently identified. The CDR3 sequence is CASSQDLSIQETQYF. The nucleotide sequence is given as TGCGCCAGCAGCCAAGATTTGTCGATCCAAGAGACCCAGTACTTC.